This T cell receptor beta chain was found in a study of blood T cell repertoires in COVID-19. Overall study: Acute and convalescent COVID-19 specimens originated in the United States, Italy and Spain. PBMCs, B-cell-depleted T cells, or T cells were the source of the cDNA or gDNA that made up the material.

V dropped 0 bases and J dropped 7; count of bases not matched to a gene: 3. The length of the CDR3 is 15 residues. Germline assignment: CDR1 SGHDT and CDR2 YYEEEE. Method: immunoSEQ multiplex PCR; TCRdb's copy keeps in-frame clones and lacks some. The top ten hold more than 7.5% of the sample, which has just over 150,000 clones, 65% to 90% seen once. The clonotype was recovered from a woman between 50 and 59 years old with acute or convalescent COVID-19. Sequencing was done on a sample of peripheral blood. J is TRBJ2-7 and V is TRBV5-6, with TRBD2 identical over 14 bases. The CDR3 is CASSLVGLAGEEQYF. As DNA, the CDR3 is TGTGCCAGCAGCTTGGTGGGACTAGCGGGGGAAGAGCAGTACTTC.